What follows are 22 T cell receptor beta chains derived from one specimen sequenced in a study of identical twins. Using its own MiXCR run on the 5' RACE reads, TCRdb lists one record per CDR3 protein. The sample lists 750,000 to 950,000 distinct CDR3 sequences; roughly an eighth were seen once. The same data also went into a second study, on yellow fever vaccine responses in identical twins.

Specimen: PBMCs. The receptors originated from a woman between 18 and 29 years old in good health.

This clonotype was counted between two and nine times. The chain joins TRBV5-6 to TRBJ2-7; 10 positions match TRBD2. Germline V gene sequence: CDR1 SGHDT, CDR2 YYEEEE. CDR3 length equals 15 residues. The J segment lost 6 bases and the V segment lost 1 base, leaving 7 bases of the junction unmatched. The CDR3 loop reads CASSLLASGSGEQYF. In nucleotides, the CDR3 is TGTGCCAGCAGCTTGCTGGCTAGCGGGAGTGGCGAGCAGTACTTC. The full variable domain, with the rest looked up from reference TRBV5-6 and TRBJ2-7, is DAGVTQSPTHLIKTRGQQVTLRCSPKSGHDTVSWYQQALGQGPQFIFQYYEEEERQRGNFPDRFSGHQFPNYSSELNVNALLLGDSALYLCASSLLASGSGEQYFGPGTRLTVT.

This clonotype is a singleton in its sample. The chain recombines TRBV29-1 with TRBJ2-3, with 7 bases lining up with TRBD1. From germline, CDR1 is SQVTM and CDR2 ANQGSEA. The CDR3 runs 12 residues. Trimming at V came to 6 bases and at J to 2 bases, leaving 2 bases not matched to a gene. This CDR3 reads CSVDRDTDTQYF. The DNA for the CDR3 is TGCAGCGTCGACAGGGACACAGATACGCAGTATTTT.

V usage is TRBV11-2 and J usage is TRBJ2-2; 8 bases fit TRBD2. CDR3 length: 15 amino acids. Looked up from germline, CDR1 is SGHAT and CDR2 is FQNNGV. J gave up 7 bases and V 6 bases, and 10 bases lay outside the gene matches. CDR3 in amino acids: CASRPLAGIGGELFF. In DNA, the CDR3 is TGTGCCAGCAGACCTTTAGCGGGGATAGGCGGGGAGCTGTTTTTT.

The rearrangement uses TRBV7-9 and TRBJ2-3; 9 bases agree with TRBD2. The V gene end was trimmed by 0 bases and the J gene end by 1 base; junction bases not matched to a gene: 5. Per the germline V gene, CDR1 is SEHNR and CDR2 is FQNEAQ (reference sequence). There are 17 residues in the CDR3. CDR3 in amino acids: CASSLAWGLAGTDTQYF. The DNA for the CDR3 is TGTGCCAGCAGCTTAGCGTGGGGACTAGCAGGCACAGATACGCAGTATTTT.

This chain connects TRBV7-8 to TRBJ2-1; 7 bases match TRBD2. This CDR3 has 15 residues. CDR1 is SGHVS, CDR2 FQNEAQ, per germline. J gave up 3 bases and V 3 bases, and 5 bases lay outside the gene matches. The CDR3 protein is CASSFQRDYYNEQFF. CDR3 DNA sequence: TGTGCCAGCAGCTTCCAGCGGGATTACTACAATGAGCAGTTCTTC.

The sample holds a few counts of this clonotype. The chain links TRBV5-1 to TRBJ2-2; a possible D gene is TRBD1 (5 bases). The CDR3 extends over 17 amino acids. Per germline, CDR1 SGHRS and CDR2 YFSETQ. The germline V and J ends were trimmed by 0 bases and 1 base, with 13 bases remaining between them. The CDR3, as DNA: TGCGCCAGCAGCTTGGCAGGGAATCACAGGAACACCGGGGAGCTGTTTTTT. Its translation: CASSLAGNHRNTGELFF.

The gene calls are TRBV12-3 or TRBV12-4 and TRBJ1-6; D may be TRBD1 (5 bases). V gave up 6 bases and J gave up 9 bases, with 15 bases separating them. The CDR3 length is 14 residues. The CDR3 reads CASSQSGGGSPLHF. In nucleotides, the CDR3 is TGTGCCAGCAGCCAAAGCGGGGGGGGTTCACCCCTCCACTTT.

In its sample, this clonotype was seen a few times. The chain combines TRBV7-9 with TRBJ2-3, with a weak D call TRBD1 (7 bases). The CDR3 loop spans 17 amino acids. The ends were cut back, 3 bases at V and 3 bases at J, with 19 bases in the middle. CDR1 is SEHNR and CDR2 is FQNEAQ in the germline V gene (reference sequence). CDR3 nucleotides: TGTGCCAGCAGCTTCCCCCAGGGGGGAAGGGGGACAGATACGCAGTATTTT. As protein: CASSFPQGGRGTDTQYF.

The chain carries TRBV29-1 and TRBJ2-7; the D gene is possibly TRBD2 (6 bases). Trimming removed 0 bases from V and 6 bases from J, with 9 bases in between. This CDR3 comprises 12 residues. Germline V CDR1 and CDR2: SQVTM, ANQGSEA. The CDR3 reads CSVEDVEGEQYF. The CDR3 DNA reads as TGCAGCGTTGAAGATGTGGAGGGCGAGCAGTACTTC.

The chain combines TRBV7-6 with TRBJ2-5, with a weak D call TRBD2 (5 bases). V dropped 5 bases and J dropped 5 bases, with 18 bases sitting between them. CDR1 SGHVS and CDR2 FNYEAQ come from the germline V gene. This CDR3 spans 15 amino acids. This CDR3 is CASSPLVGVGETQYF. Here the CDR3 DNA reads TGTGCCAGCAGCCCCCTAGTGGGAGTCGGTGAGACCCAGTACTTC.

This clonotype was seen a handful of times. This sequence joins TRBV24-1 and TRBJ2-1; 7 positions agree with TRBD2. Germline values: CDR1 KGHDR, CDR2 SFDVKD. CDR3 length: 15 residues. After removal of 6 bases from V and 2 bases from J, the junction contained 6 bases not matched to a gene. In DNA form, the CDR3 reads TGTGCCACCAGTCTGACGGGGGGAGCCTACAATGAGCAGTTCTTC. Its translation: CATSLTGGAYNEQFF.

The V gene is TRBV5-6, the J gene TRBJ2-3; TRBD2 matches at 13 bases. V was clipped by 4 bases and J by 0 bases; unmatched bases: 17. Per germline, CDR1 SGHDT and CDR2 YYEEEE. The CDR3 is 21 residues long. Written as DNA, the CDR3 is TGTGCCAGCAGCCCCGGGGGGACTAGCGGGGTATACAAACCTAGCACAGATACGCAGTATTTT. Translating gives CASSPGGTSGVYKPSTDTQYF.

This clonotype was detected ten times or more. The genes are TRBV12-3 or TRBV12-4 and TRBJ1-5; 8 nucleotides line up with TRBD1. This CDR3 has 16 amino acids. V lost 0 bases to trimming and J lost 6 bases; unmatched junction nucleotides: 7. The CDR3 reads CASSLADRAMGQPQHF. The DNA of the CDR3 is TGTGCCAGCAGTTTAGCGGACAGGGCGATGGGTCAGCCCCAGCATTTT.

This clonotype was picked up a small number of times. This chain uses TRBV25-1 with TRBJ2-1, with 9 bases identical to TRBD2. Per the germline V gene, CDR1 is MGHDK and CDR2 is SYGVNS. J was trimmed by 3 bases and V by 4 bases; bases with no gene match: 7. The CDR3 length is 16 residues. In nucleotides, the CDR3 is TGTGCCAGCAGTGTTACCGGGACTAGCTTCTACAATGAGCAGTTCTTC. Translating gives CASSVTGTSFYNEQFF.

The chain carries TRBV3-1 and TRBJ1-4; D call uncertain. This CDR3 comprises 15 residues. Germline CDR1 and CDR2: LGHDT and YNNKEL (reference sequence). V was trimmed by 4 bases and J by 3 bases, leaving 12 bases between them. CDR3 coding DNA: TGTGCCAGCAGCCGAATGTTGGGTCCTAATGAAAAACTGTTTTTT. This translates into CASSRMLGPNEKLFF.

This clonotype showed up many times. V is TRBV6-1 and J is TRBJ2-2; D is undetermined. The CDR3 is made up of 13 amino acids. The germline CDR1 and CDR2 sequences are MNHNS and SASEGT. V lost 0 bases, J lost 3 bases, and 2 bases lay in between. In DNA form, the CDR3 reads TGTGCCAGCAGTGAAGCGGACACCGGGGAGCTGTTTTTT. Its translation: CASSEADTGELFF.

This clonotype was counted many times. DNA of the CDR3: TGCAGTGGCAGAATACTAGGAACAACCTACAATGAGCAGTTCTTC. Its translation is CSGRILGTTYNEQFF. The chain links TRBV20-1 to TRBJ2-1; D possibly corresponds to TRBD2 (5 bases). The length of the CDR3 is 15 residues. Trimming removed 7 bases at V and 2 bases at J, with 18 bases between. The germline V gene encodes CDR1 DFQATT and CDR2 SNEGSKA (reference sequence).

V usage is TRBV21-1 and J usage is TRBJ1-4; TRBD1 is the table's D call, not checked against the DNA. TRBV21-1 is a pseudogene segment. The CDR3 length is 14 residues. The chain's CDR3 is CASSFRVNNEKLFF. The CDR3 DNA follows: TGTGCCAGCAGCTTCAGGGTTAACAACGAAAAACTGTTTTTT.

Remarks on this clonotype: This could be a read error, since a much larger clone is one nucleotide away. This chain uses TRBV12-3 or TRBV12-4 with TRBJ2-7; D perhaps matches TRBD1 (6 bases). The CDR3 loop spans 13 amino acids. V lost 5 bases, J lost 5 bases, and 13 bases lay in between. The CDR3 here is CASSPEDSNEQYF. In DNA form, the CDR3 reads TGTGCCAGCAGTCCGGAGGACAGCAACGAGCAGTACTTC.

The CDR3 nucleotides read TGTGCCAGCAGTCTAACGGGGCGCCAGCAGTTCTTC. Its translation: CASSLTGRQQFF. The V and J genes are TRBV9 and TRBJ2-1, with D perhaps given as TRBD1 or TRBD2 (5 bases each). Germline lookup yields CDR1 SGDLS and CDR2 YYNGEE. V lost 5 bases to trimming and J lost 11 bases, with 14 bases between them. The CDR3 runs to 12 residues.

The chain links TRBV7-3 to TRBJ1-3; D unresolved. V lost 5 bases and J 4 bases, leaving 18 bases between the germline ends. The CDR3 covers 16 residues. The germline gives CDR1 SGHTA, CDR2 FQGTGA. This chain's CDR3 is CASSRGHAGQGNTIYF. CDR3 in DNA: TGTGCCAGCAGCAGAGGGCACGCAGGTCAAGGAAACACCATATATTTT.

The chain recombines TRBV23-1 with TRBJ1-3; 9 positions match TRBD1. TRBV23-1 is marked as an open reading frame, function uncertain. V lost 8 bases and J lost 0; bases outside the gene matches: 5. The CDR3 runs 15 residues. Here the CDR3 reads CASPRQGDSGNTIYF. The CDR3, as DNA: TGCGCCAGCCCCCGACAGGGGGACTCTGGAAACACCATATATTTT.